Listed below are T cell receptor beta chains from one sample, sequenced in a study of early T cells in non-severe SARS-CoV-2 infection. TCRdb re-called the 5' RACE reads through MiXCR, storing one row per CDR3 protein. Found here are tens of thousands of distinct CDR3 sequences, 5.5% of them singletons; the top ten hold roughly 4%. Sequenced material: whole blood, taken at baseline. These receptor sequences come from an adult who was a healthcare worker with PCR-confirmed SARS-CoV-2 infection or an uninfected control (not recorded which). Each CDR3 is given with its conserved first and last residue. The order of the fields is J gene, V gene, clone size, D gene, CDR3 protein, CDR3 DNA. The D gene is left open where the match is weak. Each size is how often the clone was seen (once, few, many) or a class if it is expanded.

J gene: TRBJ2-7; V gene: TRBV27; clone size: many; D gene: TRBD2; CDR3 protein: CASSFWASGHEQYF; CDR3 DNA: TGTGCCAGCAGTTTTTGGGCTAGCGGGCACGAGCAGTACTTC
J gene: TRBJ2-1; V gene: TRBV12-3/TRBV12-4; clone size: many; D gene: NA; CDR3 protein: CASSLGRGRSYNEQFF; CDR3 DNA: TGTGCCAGCAGTTTAGGTAGGGGGAGGTCCTACAATGAGCAGTTCTTC
J gene: TRBJ1-6; V gene: TRBV6-6; clone size: many; D gene: NA; CDR3 protein: CASIGGVGGIHSPLHF; CDR3 DNA: TGTGCCAGCATCGGGGGGGTCGGCGGGATTCATTCACCCCTCCACTTT
J gene: TRBJ2-1; V gene: TRBV7-2; clone size: many; D gene: NA; CDR3 protein: CASSFYRSNEQFF; CDR3 DNA: TGTGCCAGCAGCTTTTACAGGAGCAATGAGCAGTTCTTC
J gene: TRBJ2-7; V gene: TRBV12-3/TRBV12-4; clone size: many; D gene: TRBD2; CDR3 protein: CASSFAGGENEQYF; CDR3 DNA: TGTGCCAGCAGTTTTGCGGGAGGAGAAAACGAGCAGTACTTC
J gene: TRBJ1-2; V gene: TRBV6-2/TRBV6-3; clone size: many; D gene: NA; CDR3 protein: CASSYIGYTF; CDR3 DNA: TGTGCCAGCAGTTACATTGGCTACACCTTC
J gene: TRBJ1-4; V gene: TRBV4-1; clone size: many; D gene: TRBD1; CDR3 protein: CASSFFDRGTNEKLFF; CDR3 DNA: TGCGCCAGCAGCTTTTTTGACAGGGGCACTAATGAAAAACTGTTTTTT
J gene: TRBJ1-4; V gene: TRBV3-1; clone size: many; D gene: NA; CDR3 protein: CASSPTDYTEKLFF; CDR3 DNA: TGTGCCAGCAGCCCGACAGATTACACTGAAAAACTGTTTTTT
J gene: TRBJ2-5; V gene: TRBV15; clone size: many; D gene: NA; CDR3 protein: CATSRGGRGGGLRETQYF; CDR3 DNA: TGTGCCACCAGCAGAGGCGGCAGGGGAGGTGGCCTTAGGGAGACCCAGTACTTC
J gene: TRBJ2-1; V gene: TRBV20-1; clone size: many; D gene: NA; CDR3 protein: CSARRPPHNEQFF; CDR3 DNA: TGCAGTGCTAGACGACCCCCCCACAATGAGCAGTTCTTC
J gene: TRBJ1-1; V gene: TRBV29-1; clone size: many; D gene: TRBD1; CDR3 protein: CSPRGSGGLNTEAFF; CDR3 DNA: TGCAGCCCCCGGGGTTCAGGGGGCCTAAACACTGAAGCTTTCTTT
J gene: TRBJ1-3; V gene: TRBV5-1; clone size: many; D gene: NA; CDR3 protein: CASSRGQPSGNTIYF; CDR3 DNA: TGCGCCAGCAGCCGGGGGCAACCTTCTGGAAACACCATATATTTT
J gene: TRBJ2-3; V gene: TRBV13; clone size: many; D gene: NA; CDR3 protein: CASSWDLHSPDTQYF; CDR3 DNA: TGTGCCAGCAGCTGGGACCTCCATTCACCAGATACGCAGTATTTT
J gene: TRBJ2-7; V gene: TRBV5-4; clone size: many; D gene: TRBD1; CDR3 protein: CASSLDQTGAPHGQYF; CDR3 DNA: TGTGCCAGCAGCTTGGACCAGACAGGGGCCCCCCACGGGCAGTACTTC